This T cell receptor beta chain appears in the sequencing data of a study of blood T cell repertoires in COVID-19. Study overall: Specimens from acute and convalescent COVID-19 originated in the United States, Italy and Spain. T cells, B-cell-depleted T cells, or PBMCs provided the cDNA or gDNA that served as material.

Authors' analysis steps: Scientists estimated how many nucleated cells there were by amplifying reference gene primers. Assay used: immunoSEQ multiplex PCR; TCRdb lists only in-frame clones, some missing. V and J calls plus clone size are reproduced from that table; the DNA served to infer D and trimming. The sample holds roughly 90,000 clones, about four fifths seen once. This clone has just one count. Sequenced material: peripheral blood. The receptor was isolated from a woman aged 70-85 years with acute or convalescent COVID-19.

In DNA, the CDR3 is TGTGCCAGCAGTGACCAGGGGACCTACACTGAAGCTTTCTTT. It yields the protein CASSDQGTYTEAFF. The rearrangement uses TRBV2 and TRBJ1-1, with TRBD1 as a possible D gene (6 bases). Trimming shortened V by 3 bases and J by 3 bases, and 11 bases separated the two germline ends. This CDR3 spans 14 amino acids. Germline CDR1 and CDR2: SNHLY and FYNNEI.